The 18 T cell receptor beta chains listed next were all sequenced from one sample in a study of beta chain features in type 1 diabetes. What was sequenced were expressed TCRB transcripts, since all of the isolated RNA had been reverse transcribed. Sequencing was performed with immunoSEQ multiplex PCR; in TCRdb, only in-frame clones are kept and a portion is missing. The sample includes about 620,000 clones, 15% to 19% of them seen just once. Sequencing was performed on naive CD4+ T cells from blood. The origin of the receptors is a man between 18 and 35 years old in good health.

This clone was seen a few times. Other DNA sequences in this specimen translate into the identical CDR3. The CDR3 DNA reads as TGTGCCAGCAGTTATAGTAGCGGCACAGATACGCAGTATTTT. Protein sequence: CASSYSSGTDTQYF. The V call is TRBV6-5, the J call TRBJ2-3; D is possibly TRBD2 (5 bases). CDR3 size: 14 residues. Trimming stripped 3 bases from V and 1 base from J, with 8 bases between. The V gene's germline CDR1 is MNHEY and CDR2 SVGAGI.

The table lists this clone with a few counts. DNA of the CDR3: TGCGCCAGCAGCTTGGTCGCAGATACGCAGTATTTT. Its protein is CASSLVADTQYF. V gene TRBV5-1 combines with J gene TRBJ2-3; no clear D gene. The V gene lost 0 bases and the J gene lost 4 bases, with 3 bases spanning the gap. Germline CDR1 SGHRS, CDR2 YFSETQ. The CDR3 extends over 12 amino acids.

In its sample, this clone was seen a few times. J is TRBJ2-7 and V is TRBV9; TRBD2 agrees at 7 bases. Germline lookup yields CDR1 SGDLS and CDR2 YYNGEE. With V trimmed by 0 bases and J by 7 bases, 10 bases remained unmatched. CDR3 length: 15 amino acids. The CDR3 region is CASSVGSAGVGEQYF. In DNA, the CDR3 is TGTGCCAGCAGCGTAGGTTCTGCGGGAGTCGGAGAGCAGTACTTC. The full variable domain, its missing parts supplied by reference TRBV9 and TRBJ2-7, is DSGVTQTPKHLITATGQRVTLRCSPRSGDLSVYWYQQSLDQGLQFLIQYYNGEERAKGNILERFSAQQFPDLHSELNLSSLELGDSALYFCASSVGSAGVGEQYFGPGTRLTVT.

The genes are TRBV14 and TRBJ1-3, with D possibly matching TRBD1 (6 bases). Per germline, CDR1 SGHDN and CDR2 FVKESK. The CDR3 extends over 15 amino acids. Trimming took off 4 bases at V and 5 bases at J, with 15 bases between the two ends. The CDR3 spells CASSRIDRHRNTIYF. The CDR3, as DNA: TGTGCCAGCAGCCGAATCGACAGGCACAGAAACACCATATATTTT.

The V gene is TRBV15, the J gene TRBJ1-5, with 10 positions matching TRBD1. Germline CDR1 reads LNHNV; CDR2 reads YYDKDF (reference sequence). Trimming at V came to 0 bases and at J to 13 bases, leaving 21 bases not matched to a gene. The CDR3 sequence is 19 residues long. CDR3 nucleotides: TGTGCCACCAGCAGAGAAGGGAGACAGGGGGCACAAAGAATCCCCGTACAGCATTTT. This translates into CATSREGRQGAQRIPVQHF.

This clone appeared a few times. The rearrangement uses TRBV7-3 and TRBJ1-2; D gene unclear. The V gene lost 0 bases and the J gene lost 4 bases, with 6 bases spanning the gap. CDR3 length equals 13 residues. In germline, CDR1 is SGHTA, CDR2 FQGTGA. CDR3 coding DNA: TGTGCCAGCAGCTTAACAGGGTTCTATGGCTACACCTTC. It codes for CASSLTGFYGYTF.

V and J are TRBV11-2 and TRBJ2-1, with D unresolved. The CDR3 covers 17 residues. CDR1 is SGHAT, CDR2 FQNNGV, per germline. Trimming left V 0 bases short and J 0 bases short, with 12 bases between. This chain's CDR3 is CASSLDRGRSSYNEQFF. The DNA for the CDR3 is TGTGCCAGCAGCTTAGATCGCGGCCGAAGCTCCTACAATGAGCAGTTCTTC.

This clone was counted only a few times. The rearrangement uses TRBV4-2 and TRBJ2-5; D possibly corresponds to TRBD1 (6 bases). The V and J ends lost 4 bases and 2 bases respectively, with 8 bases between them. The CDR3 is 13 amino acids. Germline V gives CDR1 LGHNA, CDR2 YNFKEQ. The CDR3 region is CASSPGHQETQYF. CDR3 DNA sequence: TGTGCCAGCAGCCCGGGACATCAAGAGACCCAGTACTTC.

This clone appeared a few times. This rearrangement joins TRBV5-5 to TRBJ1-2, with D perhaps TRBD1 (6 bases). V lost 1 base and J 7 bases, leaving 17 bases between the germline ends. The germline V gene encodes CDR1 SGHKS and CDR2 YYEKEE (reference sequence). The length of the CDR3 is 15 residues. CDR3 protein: CASSLRRGAEGGYTF. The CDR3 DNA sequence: TGTGCCAGCAGCTTGCGTCGGGGGGCGGAAGGTGGCTACACCTTC.

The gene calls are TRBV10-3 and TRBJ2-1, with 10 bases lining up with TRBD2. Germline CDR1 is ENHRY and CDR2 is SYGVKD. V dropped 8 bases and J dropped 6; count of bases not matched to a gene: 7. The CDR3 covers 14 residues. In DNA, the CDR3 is TGTGCCATCGGCCTAGCGGGAGTGGGCAATGAGCAGTTCTTC. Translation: CAIGLAGVGNEQFF.

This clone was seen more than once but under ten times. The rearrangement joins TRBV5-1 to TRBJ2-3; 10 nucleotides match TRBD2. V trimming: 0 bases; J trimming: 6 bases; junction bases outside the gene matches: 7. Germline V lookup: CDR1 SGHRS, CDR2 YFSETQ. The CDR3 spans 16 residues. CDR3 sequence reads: CASSLALAGAVDTQYF. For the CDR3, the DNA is TGCGCCAGCAGCTTGGCCCTAGCGGGAGCGGTGGATACGCAGTATTTT.

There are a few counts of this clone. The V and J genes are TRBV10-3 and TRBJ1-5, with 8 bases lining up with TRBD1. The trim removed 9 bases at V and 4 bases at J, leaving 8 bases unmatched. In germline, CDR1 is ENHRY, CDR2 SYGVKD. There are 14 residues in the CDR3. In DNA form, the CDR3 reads TGTGCCATTGCCTTGACAGGGGAAAATCAGCCCCAGCATTTT. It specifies CAIALTGENQPQHF.

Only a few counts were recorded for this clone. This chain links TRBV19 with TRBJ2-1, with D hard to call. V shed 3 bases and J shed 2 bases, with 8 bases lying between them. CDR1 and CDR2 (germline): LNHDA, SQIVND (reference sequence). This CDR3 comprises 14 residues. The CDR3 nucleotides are TGTGCCAGTAGTATTTACCCACCCTACAATGAGCAGTTCTTC. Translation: CASSIYPPYNEQFF.

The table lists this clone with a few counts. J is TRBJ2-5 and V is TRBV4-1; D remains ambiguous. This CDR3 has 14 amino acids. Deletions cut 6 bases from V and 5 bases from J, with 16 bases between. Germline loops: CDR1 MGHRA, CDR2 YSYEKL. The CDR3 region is CASSRTSPGETQYF. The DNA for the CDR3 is TGCGCCAGCAGTCGTACCAGCCCGGGCGAGACCCAGTACTTC.

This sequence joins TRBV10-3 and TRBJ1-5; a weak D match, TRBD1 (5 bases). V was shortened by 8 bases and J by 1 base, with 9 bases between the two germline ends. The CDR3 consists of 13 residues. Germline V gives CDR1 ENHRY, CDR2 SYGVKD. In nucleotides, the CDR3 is TGTGCCATCGGGGGGATCAGCAATCAGCCCCAGCATTTT. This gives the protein CAIGGISNQPQHF.

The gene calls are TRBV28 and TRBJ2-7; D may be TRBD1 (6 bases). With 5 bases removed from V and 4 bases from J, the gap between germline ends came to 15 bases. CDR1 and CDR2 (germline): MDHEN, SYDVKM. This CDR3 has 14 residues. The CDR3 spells CASSAGDIQYEQYF. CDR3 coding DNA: TGTGCCAGCAGTGCTGGGGACATACAATACGAGCAGTACTTC. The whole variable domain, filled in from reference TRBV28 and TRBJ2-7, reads DVKVTQSSRYLVKRTGEKVFLECVQDMDHENMFWYRQDPGLGLRLIYFSYDVKMKEKGDIPEGYSVSREKKERFSLILESASTNQTSMYLCASSAGDIQYEQYFGPGTRLTVT.

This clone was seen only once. CDR3 in amino acids: CASSLQGITEAFF. DNA for the CDR3: TGTGCCAGCAGCCTACAGGGGATCACTGAAGCTTTCTTT. J is TRBJ1-1 and V is TRBV7-9; 7 bases align to TRBD1. V shed 5 bases, J shed 4 bases, and the junction held 4 bases outside the gene matches. This CDR3 comprises 13 residues. CDR1 SEHNR and CDR2 FQNEAQ come from the germline V gene (reference sequence). Variable domain in full (rest from reference TRBV7-9 and TRBJ1-1): DTGVSQNPRHKITKRGQNVTFRCDPISEHNRLYWYRQTLGQGPEFLTYFQNEAQLEKSRLLSDRFSAERPKGSFSTLEIQRTEQGDSAMYLCASSLQGITEAFFGQGTRLTVV.

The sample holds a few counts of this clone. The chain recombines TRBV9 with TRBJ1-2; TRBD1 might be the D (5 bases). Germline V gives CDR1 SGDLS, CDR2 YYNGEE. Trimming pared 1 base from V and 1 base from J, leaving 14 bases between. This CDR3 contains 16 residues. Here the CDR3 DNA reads TGTGCCAGCAGCGTACGGGGGGATCCCAATAACTATGGCTACACCTTC. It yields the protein CASSVRGDPNNYGYTF. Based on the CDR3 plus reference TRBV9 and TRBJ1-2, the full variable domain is DSGVTQTPKHLITATGQRVTLRCSPRSGDLSVYWYQQSLDQGLQFLIQYYNGEERAKGNILERFSAQQFPDLHSELNLSSLELGDSALYFCASSVRGDPNNYGYTFGSGTRLTVV.